The clone carrying this T cell receptor beta chain has only a few counts. Its target is unknown. Not enrolled were patients with uncontrolled infection, other autoimmune disease, pregnancy or lactation. TCR beta CDR3 region amplification was performed from RNA transcripts. A set of HTBI primers served as the primers for a first-round RT-PCR of the TCR CDR3. TCRdb itself ran the multiplex PCR reads through MiXCR, one entry per CDR3 protein. The table shows around 520,000 distinct CDR3 sequences, with 14% occurring only once. These data belong to a study of T cells in Graves' hyperthyroidism and ophthalmopathy. Notes on the study in general: A 13 V-J model separated ophthalmopathy from stable hyperthyroidism.

V shed 6 bases and J shed 11 bases, with 17 bases lying between them. The germline V gene encodes CDR1 LNHDA and CDR2 SQIVND (reference sequence). The CDR3 spans 13 residues. This receptor was obtained from a woman between 18 and 29 years old with Graves' hyperthyroidism. The V and J genes are TRBV19 and TRBJ1-5; no clear D. Specimen: blood. CDR3 DNA sequence: TGTGCCAGTAGGTGGGGAAGGATTGGGTCCCAGCATTTT. As protein: CASRWGRIGSQHF.